This entry is about one T cell receptor (beta chain). No antigen is known for it. TCRdb re-derived calls from the reads in MiXCR, one entry per CDR3 protein. The table shows around 170,000 distinct CDR3 sequences, with roughly 18% occurring only once. This sample stems from a study of T cell repertoires in cytomegalovirus infection. Study details: Both CMV infection and a matching HLA type were indicated by public TCR beta signatures. Findings of the study overall: In two of eight donors, the top clonotype was HLA-C-restricted CMV-specific.

Sequencing was carried out using CD8+ T cells from PBMCs. The TCR sequence derives from a human donor in good health (CMV status not recorded). Some clones in this sample may be carry-over from other donors' samples.

CDR3 in DNA: TGTGCCAGCAGCTCGTGGACAGGGTCGTCCGGCAATGAGCAGTTCTTC. Its protein product is CASSSWTGSSGNEQFF. The V gene is TRBV7-6, the J gene TRBJ2-1; 8 bases agree with TRBD1. The CDR3 runs 16 residues. Per the germline V gene, CDR1 is SGHVS and CDR2 is FNYEAQ. V lost 4 bases, J lost 6 bases, and 11 bases stayed unmatched.